These 8 T cell receptor beta chains share one sample of origin, sequenced in a study of breast tumors, draining lymph nodes, adjacent tissues. TCRdb passed the multiplex PCR reads through MiXCR, listing each CDR3 protein once. The sample yields about 6,600 distinct CDR3 sequences, over 40% seen once. Sequenced material: tumor-adjacent breast tissue. The receptors were sampled from a female donor with breast cancer. Some clones in this sample may be carry-over from other donors' samples.

The genes are TRBV5-1 and TRBJ2-7, with D possibly matching TRBD2 (6 bases). V gave up 0 bases and J gave up 0 bases, with 7 bases separating them. CDR1 and CDR2 from the germline V gene are SGHRS and YFSETQ. There are 14 residues in the CDR3. The CDR3 loop reads CASSLGGNSYEQYF. The CDR3 coding sequence is TGCGCCAGCAGCTTGGGCGGGAACTCCTACGAGCAGTACTTC. The variable domain in full, completed from reference TRBV5-1 and TRBJ2-7, reads KAGVTQTPRYLIKTRGQQVTLSCSPISGHRSVSWYQQTPGQGLQFLFEYFSETQRNKGNFPGRFSGRQFSNSRSEMNVSTLELGDSALYLCASSLGGNSYEQYFGPGTRLTVT.

Many counts were recorded for this clonotype. The chain combines TRBV6-2 or TRBV6-3 with TRBJ1-5; D gene ambiguous. The CDR3 is 16 amino acids. Looked up from germline, CDR1 is MNHEY and CDR2 is SVGEGT. The V and J ends lost 9 bases and 0 bases respectively, with 18 bases between them. CDR3 nucleotides: TGTGCCAGTTCCGACGCGGCGGAATATAGCAATCAGCCCCAGCATTTT. The encoded protein is CASSDAAEYSNQPQHF.

By sample fraction, this clonotype is medium-sized. The V call is TRBV6-6, the J call TRBJ1-6; perhaps TRBD1 as D (6 bases). The CDR3 length is 13 residues. The V and J ends lost 4 bases and 10 bases respectively, with 11 bases between them. Germline V gene lookup returns CDR1 MNHNY and CDR2 SVGAGI (reference sequence). The CDR3 DNA reads as TGTGCCAGCAGTTTAGCAGGGGAGTCACCCCTCCACTTT. This codes for CASSLAGESPLHF.

The CDR3 coding sequence is TGTGCCAGCAGCCAAGAGAGCGGGAGGGCAGATACGCAGTATTTT. Translation gives CASSQESGRADTQYF. V and J are TRBV4-2 and TRBJ2-3; 10 nucleotides align to TRBD2. Germline lookup yields CDR1 LGHNA and CDR2 YNFKEQ. V lost 0 bases and J lost 4; bases outside the gene matches: 1. This CDR3 region has 15 residues.

The rearrangement joins TRBV6-5 to TRBJ2-7, with 9 bases identical to TRBD2. The V gene end was trimmed by 0 bases and the J gene end by 4 bases; junction bases not matched to a gene: 4. The CDR3 is made up of 15 amino acids. Germline V gene sequence: CDR1 MNHEY, CDR2 SVGAGI. In DNA form, the CDR3 reads TGTGCCAGCAGTTACTCGAAGCTAGCGGGATACGAGCAGTACTTC. This gives the protein CASSYSKLAGYEQYF.

The chain carries TRBV4-2 and TRBJ2-3; 15 positions match TRBD2. The CDR3 runs to 15 residues. Trimming cost V 6 bases and J 6 bases; bases outside gene matches: 4. CDR1 LGHNA and CDR2 YNFKEQ come from the germline V gene. The CDR3 loop is CASRGLAGGSDTQYF. The CDR3 DNA reads TGTGCCAGCAGGGGACTAGCGGGAGGTTCCGATACGCAGTATTTT.

This clonotype showed up just a few times. This CDR3 fails to terminate in the conserved phenylalanine or tryptophan, so it likely reflects a read error. The rearrangement uses TRBV4-1 and TRBJ2-7; D unclear. The V and J ends lost 1 base and 7 bases respectively, with 17 bases between them. The CDR3 totals 15 residues. The germline V gene has CDR1 MGHRA and CDR2 YSYEKL. The CDR3, as DNA: TGCGCCAGCAGCCAAGGGGCTGGGTTCCGAGAAGAGCAGTACCTC. The encoded protein is CASSQGAGFREEQYL.

The J gene is TRBJ1-5, the V gene TRBV6-1; D possibly corresponds to TRBD1 (6 bases). V was trimmed by 3 bases and J by 3 bases, leaving 15 bases between them. The CDR3 covers 16 residues. From germline, CDR1 is MNHNS and CDR2 SASEGT. The CDR3 DNA reads as TGTGCCAGCAGTGACAGGGGTAAAGGTGACAATCAGCCCCAGCATTTT. It specifies CASSDRGKGDNQPQHF.